This entry lists 6 T cell receptor beta chains sequenced from one sample in a study of blood T cell repertoires in COVID-19. TCRdb keeps only in-frame clones here, not all; method: immunoSEQ multiplex PCR. The data hold more than 75,000 clones, with around 80% observed a single time. The source material was peripheral blood. Source of these receptors: a woman of 80 years or more with active or convalescent COVID-19.

This rearrangement joins TRBV4-1 to TRBJ1-1; D unclear. The CDR3 is 15 amino acids. V lost 1 base, J lost 0 bases, and 9 bases lay in between. Germline V gene data show CDR1 as MGHRA and CDR2 as YSYEKL. Here the CDR3 reads CASSQGSGMNTEAFF. In DNA form, the CDR3 reads TGCGCCAGCAGCCAAGGAAGCGGGATGAACACTGAAGCTTTCTTT.

This rearrangement joins TRBV5-1 to TRBJ2-7, with 9 bases matching TRBD1. Germline V gene data show CDR1 as SGHRS and CDR2 as YFSETQ. This CDR3 region has 14 residues. J gave up 6 bases and V 0 bases, and 4 bases lay outside the gene matches. As DNA, the CDR3 is TGCGCCAGCAGCTTGGAGGACAGGGGCCTCGAGCAGTACTTC. Amino acids: CASSLEDRGLEQYF.

A remark on this clone: The junction and the germline gene differ at one end; a read error may be behind it. Other DNA sequences in the same sample also yield this CDR3. The genes are TRBV7-2 and TRBJ1-6; 8 bases are shared with TRBD1. Germline assignment: CDR1 SGHTA and CDR2 FQGNSA. The CDR3 covers 15 residues. CDR3: CASSLWTGNNSPLHF. CDR3 nucleotide sequence: TGTGCCAGCAGCTTATGGACAGGGAATAATTCACCCCTCCATTTT.

The chain uses TRBV5-4 and TRBJ2-7; 9 bases agree with TRBD1. Germline assignment: CDR1 SGHNT and CDR2 YYREEE (reference sequence). CDR3 length equals 14 residues. The junction had 8 bases not matched to a gene; V was cut back by 4 bases and J by 6 bases. The CDR3 DNA follows: TGTGCCAGCAGCCGGGACAGGGTATCCGGCGAGCAGTACTTC. It codes for CASSRDRVSGEQYF.

This rearrangement joins TRBV28 to TRBJ1-1, with D maybe TRBD1 (5 bases). Trimming took 7 bases from V and 8 from J, leaving 20 bases between them. There are 14 residues in the CDR3. Germline V CDR1 and CDR2: MDHEN, SYDVKM. The chain's CDR3 is CASTLRVRGSEAFF. The CDR3 coding sequence is TGTGCCAGCACCCTCCGGGTTAGGGGTTCCGAAGCTTTCTTT. The full variable domain, completed using reference TRBV28 and TRBJ1-1, is DVKVTQSSRYLVKRTGEKVFLECVQDMDHENMFWYRQDPGLGLRLIYFSYDVKMKEKGDIPEGYSVSREKKERFSLILESASTNQTSMYLCASTLRVRGSEAFFGQGTRLTVV.

The CDR3 reads CASSLAAGSDYGYTF. The DNA of the CDR3 is TGTGCCAGCAGCTTAGCGGCAGGGTCTGACTATGGCTACACCTTC. The chain employs TRBV7-9 and TRBJ1-2; possible D gene TRBD1, 5 bases. Trimming took off 0 bases at V and 3 bases at J, with 11 bases between the two ends. The CDR3 is 15 amino acids. CDR1 is SEHNR and CDR2 is FQNEAQ in the germline V gene (reference sequence).